The 15 T cell receptor beta chains listed next were all sequenced from one sample in a study of shared clonotypes between healthy human individuals. The data were produced by immunoSEQ multiplex PCR, yet TCRdb's version contains in-frame clones alone and is incomplete. The sample comprises under 2.5 million clones, around 90% of which are singletons, and more than 0.35% rests with the top ten. What was sequenced was naive CD4+ T cells from PBMCs. Documented subset: CD45RA+ positively selected. Receptors were obtained from a man between 18 and 29 years old in good health. Some clones in this sample may be carry-over from other donors' samples.

V is TRBV4-1 and J is TRBJ2-5; 10 bases line up with TRBD1. The CDR3 loop spans 15 amino acids. The J segment lost 2 bases and the V segment lost 4 bases, leaving 4 bases of the junction unmatched. Per germline, CDR1 MGHRA and CDR2 YSYEKL. The CDR3 DNA reads TGCGCCAGCAGCCCCATGGACAGGGGGCAAGAGACCCAGTACTTC. Protein sequence: CASSPMDRGQETQYF.

The chain recombines TRBV28 with TRBJ1-5; TRBD1 aligns across 7 bases. CDR3 length: 14 amino acids. The V gene's germline CDR1 is MDHEN and CDR2 SYDVKM. Trimming at V came to 9 bases and at J to 7 bases, leaving 12 bases not matched to a gene. The CDR3 loop is CASSGNRGQQPQHF. The CDR3 DNA is TGTGCCAGTTCCGGCAACAGGGGTCAACAGCCCCAGCATTTT.

On this clone: The same CDR3 arises from other DNA sequences in this sample as well. The chain carries TRBV6-6 and TRBJ1-1; 7 bases fit TRBD1. Germline values: CDR1 MNHNY, CDR2 SVGAGI (reference sequence). The V gene end was trimmed by 5 bases and the J gene end by 1 base; junction bases not matched to a gene: 4. This CDR3 is built from 14 residues. CDR3: CASSRQGANTEAFF. The CDR3 coding sequence is TGTGCCAGCAGTAGACAGGGAGCGAACACTGAAGCTTTCTTT.

This clone was detected once. As DNA, the CDR3 is TGTGCCAGCAGTAGGGGGGGCGCCCCAGATACGCAGTATTTT. Its protein product is CASSRGGAPDTQYF. The chain has TRBV28 and TRBJ2-3, with D perhaps matching TRBD2 (7 bases). CDR1 and CDR2 (germline): MDHEN, SYDVKM. Between the trimmed V and J ends, which lost 5 bases and 4 bases, there was a span of 13 bases. The CDR3 is 14 residues long.

Regarding this clone: Different DNA sequences within this sample yield the same CDR3. The CDR3 DNA reads as TGCGCCAGCAGCTTGGTGCTAGCGGGGAACACCGGGGAGCTGTTTTTT. This translates into CASSLVLAGNTGELFF. V and J are TRBV5-1 and TRBJ2-2, with 8 bases aligning to TRBD2. Trimming cost V 0 bases and J 1 base; bases outside gene matches: 2. This CDR3 has 16 residues. Germline V lookup: CDR1 SGHRS, CDR2 YFSETQ.

Remarks on this clone: Other DNA variants within this sample encode the same CDR3. V is TRBV5-1 and J is TRBJ2-3; TRBD2 matches 7 bases. Germline CDR1 and CDR2: SGHRS and YFSETQ. The ends lost 2 bases at V and 0 bases at J; junction bases unmatched: 0. The CDR3 runs 14 residues. The CDR3 protein is CASSFGGSTDTQYF. The DNA for the CDR3 is TGCGCCAGCAGCTTCGGGGGGAGCACAGATACGCAGTATTTT.

The chain joins TRBV5-4 to TRBJ2-7; TRBD1 matches at 9 bases. The J segment lost 0 bases and the V segment lost 4 bases, leaving 2 bases of the junction unmatched. CDR3 length: 14 residues. Germline values: CDR1 SGHNT, CDR2 YYREEE (reference sequence). Here the CDR3 DNA reads TGTGCCAGCAGCCGGGACAGGGCCTCCTACGAGCAGTACTTC. This codes for CASSRDRASYEQYF.

The genes are TRBV5-4 and TRBJ2-5; D unresolved. V was pared by 0 bases and J by 3 bases, with 6 bases between. Germline CDR1 is SGHNT and CDR2 is YYREEE (reference sequence). The CDR3 runs to 13 residues. CDR3 coding DNA: TGTGCCAGCAGCTTGGTTTCAGAAGAGACCCAGTACTTC. It specifies CASSLVSEETQYF.

This clone showed up just once. The chain recombines TRBV9 with TRBJ2-7, with 10 positions matching TRBD1. V lost 0 bases and J lost 7; bases outside the gene matches: 10. The CDR3 loop spans 16 amino acids. CDR1 SGDLS and CDR2 YYNGEE come from the germline V gene. The CDR3 is CASSVDSGTGVGEQYF. In nucleotides, the CDR3 is TGTGCCAGCAGCGTAGATTCCGGGACAGGGGTAGGGGAGCAGTACTTC. Full variable domain (rest looked up from reference TRBV9 and TRBJ2-7): DSGVTQTPKHLITATGQRVTLRCSPRSGDLSVYWYQQSLDQGLQFLIQYYNGEERAKGNILERFSAQQFPDLHSELNLSSLELGDSALYFCASSVDSGTGVGEQYFGPGTRLTVT.

Concerning this clone itself: In the same sample, other DNA sequences code for this CDR3. The chain employs TRBV7-9 and TRBJ2-7; D is ambiguous. This CDR3 comprises 14 residues. V was pared by 0 bases and J by 2 bases, with 8 bases between. Looked up from germline, CDR1 is SEHNR and CDR2 is FQNEAQ (reference sequence). In DNA form, the CDR3 reads TGTGCCAGCAGCTTAGCGGCGCAGACCTACGAGCAGTACTTC. Protein product: CASSLAAQTYEQYF.

This rearrangement joins TRBV7-3 to TRBJ2-1, with 16 bases aligning to TRBD2. Germline V gene lookup returns CDR1 SGHTA and CDR2 FQGTGA. CDR3 length: 17 residues. V was clipped by 5 bases and J by 8 bases; unmatched bases: 9. CDR3 sequence reads: CASSPGLAGGVGDEQFF. In DNA form, the CDR3 reads TGTGCCAGCAGCCCGGGACTAGCGGGAGGGGTTGGCGATGAGCAGTTCTTC.

This rearrangement joins TRBV9 to TRBJ2-5; 7 bases fit TRBD2. V was pared by 3 bases and J by 4 bases, with 9 bases of the junction left unmatched. CDR1 SGDLS and CDR2 YYNGEE come from the germline V gene. The CDR3 totals 15 residues. The CDR3 DNA follows: TGTGCCAGCAGCGAAGGACTAGACAGCGGAGAGACCCAGTACTTC. This sequence encodes CASSEGLDSGETQYF.

The chain's CDR3 is CASSLDWADEQFF. The CDR3 nucleotides read TGTGCCAGCAGCTTGGATTGGGCTGATGAGCAGTTCTTC. The J gene is TRBJ2-1, the V gene TRBV5-4; D gene uncertain. Trimming left V 0 bases short and J 8 bases short, with 9 bases between. The CDR3 sequence is 13 residues long. Germline CDR1 SGHNT, CDR2 YYREEE (reference sequence).

CDR3 loop: CASTSNFLGPRGGYTF. In nucleotides, the CDR3 is TGTGCCAGCACTTCCAACTTTTTGGGACCTCGGGGTGGCTACACCTTC. The chain combines TRBV27 with TRBJ1-2; a possible D gene is TRBD1 (5 bases). The CDR3 runs to 16 residues. The germline V and J ends were trimmed by 7 bases and 7 bases, with 25 bases remaining between them. CDR1 MNHEY and CDR2 SMNVEV come from the germline V gene (reference sequence).

This chain joins TRBV28 and TRBJ1-2, with D hard to call. The V gene lost 6 bases and the J gene lost 6 bases, with 11 bases spanning the gap. CDR3 length equals 12 residues. Germline V gene data show CDR1 as MDHEN and CDR2 as SYDVKM. The CDR3 coding sequence is TGTGCCAGCAGCACGATGGAAAATGGCTACACCTTC. As protein: CASSTMENGYTF.